This record concerns one TCR beta chain sequence. Its antigen is unidentified. The sample is drawn from a study of shared clonotypes between healthy human individuals. Study-wide points: Naive subsets typically showed greater estimated richness than memory subsets. Represented diversity (both genetic and exposure-history) was limited by the small number of donors.

Sequenced by immunoSEQ multiplex PCR; TCRdb stores in-frame clones only, minus some. Here the sample spans over a million clones, around 97% being singletons. This CDR3 region has 14 residues. CDR1 is KGHSH, CDR2 LQKENI, per germline. Trimming at V came to 3 bases and at J to 8 bases, leaving 7 bases not matched to a gene. The genes are TRBV18 and TRBJ2-1; TRBD2 matches at 7 bases. Sequencing input: naive CD4+ T cells sorted from blood. Subset meaning: CD45RA+ positively selected. The clonotype originates from a man in his thirties or forties in good health. This chain's CDR3 is CASSPGNGRHEQFF. The CDR3 DNA follows: TGTGCCAGCTCACCTGGGAACGGGAGGCATGAGCAGTTCTTC.